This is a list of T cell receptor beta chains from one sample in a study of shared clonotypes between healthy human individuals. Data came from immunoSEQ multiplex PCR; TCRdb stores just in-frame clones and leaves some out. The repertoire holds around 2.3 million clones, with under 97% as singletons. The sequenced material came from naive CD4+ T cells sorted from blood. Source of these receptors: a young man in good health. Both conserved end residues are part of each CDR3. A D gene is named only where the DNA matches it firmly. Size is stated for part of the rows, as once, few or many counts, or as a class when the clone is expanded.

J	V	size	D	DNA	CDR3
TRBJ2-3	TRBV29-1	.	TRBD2	TGCAGCGCCCCCACTAGCGGGACAGATACGCAGTATTTT	CSAPTSGTDTQYF
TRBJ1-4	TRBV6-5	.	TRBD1	TGTGCCAGCAGAACGACAGGGCGCGGTGAAAAACTGTTTTTT	CASRTTGRGEKLFF
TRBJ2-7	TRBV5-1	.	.	TGCCCCAGCATTGGGAAAGGACCATTCTACGAGCAGTACTTC	CPSIGKGPFYEQYF
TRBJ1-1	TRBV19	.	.	TGTGCCACCCTACAGGGCGCTTCTCGGAATGAAGCTTTCTTT	CATLQGASRNEAFF
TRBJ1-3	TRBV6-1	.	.	TGTGCCAGCAGTGAAGCGGGATCCTTCTCTGGAAACACCATATATTTT	CASSEAGSFSGNTIYF
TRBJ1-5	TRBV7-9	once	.	TGTGCCAGCAGCTCCCAGGACCAGCCCCAGCATTTT	CASSSQDQPQHF
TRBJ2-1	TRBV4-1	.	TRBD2	TGCGCCAGCAGCCAATTAAGCGGGGGCCTCCTTTTGAATGAGCAGTTCTTC	CASSQLSGGLLLNEQFF
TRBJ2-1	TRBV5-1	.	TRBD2	TGCGCCAGCAGCTGGGGGGGTAGCGGCCCCTACAATGAGCAGTTCTTC	CASSWGGSGPYNEQFF
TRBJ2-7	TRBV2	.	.	TGTGCCAGCAGTTCCCCGGACAGATACTACGAGCAGTACTTC	CASSSPDRYYEQYF
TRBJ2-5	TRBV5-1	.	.	TGCGCCAGCAGCTTGGGCACGGGCGGGGTTGAGACCCAGTACTTC	CASSLGTGGVETQYF
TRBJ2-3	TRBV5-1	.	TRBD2	TGCGCCAGCAGCTTGGCCCTAGCGGCTACAGATACGCAGTATTTT	CASSLALAATDTQYF
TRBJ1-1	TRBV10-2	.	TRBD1	TGCGCCAGCAGTGAGGACAGGGGGACTGAAGCTTTCTTT	CASSEDRGTEAFF
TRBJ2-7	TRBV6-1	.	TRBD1	TGTGCCAGCAGGGGGGACAGGCTCTACGAGCAGTACTTC	CASRGDRLYEQYF
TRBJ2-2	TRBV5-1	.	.	TGCGCCAGCAGCTTCGAAAGACCCACCGGGGAGCTGTTTTTT	CASSFERPTGELFF
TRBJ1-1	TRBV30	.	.	TGTGCCGAAGAGGAGGGTCTGAACACTGAAGCTTTCTTT	CAEEEGLNTEAFF
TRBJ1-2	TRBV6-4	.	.	TGTGCCAGCAGTCCTTCTGCAGGAAACTATGGCTACACCTTC	CASSPSAGNYGYTF
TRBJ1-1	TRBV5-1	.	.	TGCGCCAGCAGCTTGGTCTTCGGGGGATTGAACACTGAAGCTTTCTTT	CASSLVFGGLNTEAFF
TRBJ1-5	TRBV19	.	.	TGTGCCAGTAGTATAACGGGCCGGGGGAATCAGCCCCAGCATTTT	CASSITGRGNQPQHF
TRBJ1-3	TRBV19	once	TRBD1	TGTGCCAGTAGGGACGGGACAGTCTCTGGAAACACCATATATTTT	CASRDGTVSGNTIYF
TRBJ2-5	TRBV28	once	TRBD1	TGTGCCACCAATAGGGGACAGGAAGAGACCCAGTACTTC	CATNRGQEETQYF
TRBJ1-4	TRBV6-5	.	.	TGTGCCAGCAAACGGGGTATGGGTGAAAAACTGTTTTTT	CASKRGMGEKLFF
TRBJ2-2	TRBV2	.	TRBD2	TGTGCCAGCAGCGGGACTAGCGGGAGAACCGGGGAGCTGTTTTTT	CASSGTSGRTGELFF
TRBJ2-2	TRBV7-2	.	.	TGTGCCAGCAGCTTAGGCCAGGCGAACACCGGGGAGCTGTTTTTT	CASSLGQANTGELFF
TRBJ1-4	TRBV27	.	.	TGTGCCAGCAGTGCTTCAGATGCAACTAATGAAAAACTGTTTTTT	CASSASDATNEKLFF
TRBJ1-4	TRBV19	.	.	TGTGCCAGTAGCCATGGGGCCGCGGGTGAAAAACTGTTTTTT	CASSHGAAGEKLFF
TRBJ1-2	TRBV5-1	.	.	TGCGCCAGCAGCCCCTTGGGGGGGAACTATGGCTACACCTTC	CASSPLGGNYGYTF
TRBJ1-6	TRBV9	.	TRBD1	TGTGCCAGCAGCGCGACAGGGGTTGATAATTCACCCCTCCACTTT	CASSATGVDNSPLHF
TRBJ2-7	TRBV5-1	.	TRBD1	TGCGCCAGCAGCTCGAGGACAGGTGGCTACGAGCAGTACTTC	CASSSRTGGYEQYF
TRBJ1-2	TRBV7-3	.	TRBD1	TGTGCCAGCAGTAAAGACAGGGCAAGTAACTATGGCTACACCTTC	CASSKDRASNYGYTF
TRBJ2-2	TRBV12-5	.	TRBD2	TGTGCTAGTGGTTCGGGGACTACCAACACCGGGGAGCTGTTTTTT	CASGSGTTNTGELFF
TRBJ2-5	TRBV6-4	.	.	TGTGCCAGCACCGTAGGGGGGCGGGAGACCCAGTACTTC	CASTVGGRETQYF
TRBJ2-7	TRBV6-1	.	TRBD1	TGTGCCAGCAGTGATGGGGACAGGGGGGACTACGAGCAGTACTTC	CASSDGDRGDYEQYF
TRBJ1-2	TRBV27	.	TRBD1	TGTGCCAGCAGGACCGGACAGGGTAACTATGGCTACACCTTC	CASRTGQGNYGYTF
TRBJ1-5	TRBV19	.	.	TGTGCCAGTAGTACCTCCGGGACTATCGGCCTTTATCGCAATCAGCCCCAGCATTTT	CASSTSGTIGLYRNQPQHF
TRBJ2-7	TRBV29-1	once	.	TGCAGCGTCGCTACTGATCCTGGTTACGAGCAGTACTTC	CSVATDPGYEQYF
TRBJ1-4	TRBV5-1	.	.	TGCGCCAGCAGCTTGGATTTTCGGACGGTCTCGGAAAAACTGTTTTTT	CASSLDFRTVSEKLFF
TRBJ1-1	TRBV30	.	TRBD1	TGTGCCTTGATCCGGGACAGGGGGCGGAACACTGAAGCTTTCTTT	CALIRDRGRNTEAFF
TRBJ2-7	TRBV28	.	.	TGTGCCAGCAGTTTGGGGACCGTGAGCTCCTACGAGCAGTACTTC	CASSLGTVSSYEQYF
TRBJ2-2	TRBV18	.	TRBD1	TGTGCCAGCTCACCAAGAAACAGGGGTACGAACACCGGGGAGCTGTTTTTT	CASSPRNRGTNTGELFF
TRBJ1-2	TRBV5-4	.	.	TGTGCCAGCAGCTTTCCCTCCCCGGGAGGGCCAGCCTATGGCTACACCTTC	CASSFPSPGGPAYGYTF
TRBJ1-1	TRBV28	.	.	TGTGCCAGCAGTCCCCCAGTGGGGTACACTGAAGCTTTCTTT	CASSPPVGYTEAFF
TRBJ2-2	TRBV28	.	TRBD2	TGTGCCAGCAGTTCCCCGGGCGGGGGGGTGGCCGGGGAGCTGTTTTTT	CASSSPGGGVAGELFF
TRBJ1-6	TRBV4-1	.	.	TGCGCCAGCAGCCAAGTCCCAAAGGCCGGCTCCTATAATTCACCCCTCCACTTT	CASSQVPKAGSYNSPLHF
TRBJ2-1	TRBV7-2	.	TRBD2	TGTGCCAGCAGGCGTGTAGCGGGCTCTGCGGCGGATGAGCAGTTCTTC	CASRRVAGSAADEQFF
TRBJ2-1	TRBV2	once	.	TGTGCCAGCAGTGAAGCGGGACTGCGATGGACTGAGCAGTTCTTC	CASSEAGLRWTEQFF
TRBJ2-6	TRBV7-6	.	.	TGTGCCAGCAGCTCCTCTGGGGCCAACGTCCTGACTTTC	CASSSSGANVLTF